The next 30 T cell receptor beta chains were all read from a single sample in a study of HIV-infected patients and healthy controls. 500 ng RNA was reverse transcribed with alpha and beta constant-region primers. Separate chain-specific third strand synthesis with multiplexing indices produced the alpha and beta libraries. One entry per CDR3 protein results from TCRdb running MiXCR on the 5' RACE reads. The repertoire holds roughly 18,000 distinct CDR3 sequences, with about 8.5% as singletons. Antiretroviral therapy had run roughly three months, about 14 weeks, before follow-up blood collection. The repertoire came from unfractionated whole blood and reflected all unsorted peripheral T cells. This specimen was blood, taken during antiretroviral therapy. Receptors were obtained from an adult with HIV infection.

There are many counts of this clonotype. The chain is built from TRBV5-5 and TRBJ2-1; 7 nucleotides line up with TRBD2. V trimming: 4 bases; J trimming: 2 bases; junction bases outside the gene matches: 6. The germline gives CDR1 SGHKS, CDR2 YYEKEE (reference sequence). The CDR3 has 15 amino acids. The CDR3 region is CASSPQREPYNEQFF. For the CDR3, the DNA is TGTGCCAGCAGCCCCCAGCGGGAACCCTACAATGAGCAGTTCTTC.

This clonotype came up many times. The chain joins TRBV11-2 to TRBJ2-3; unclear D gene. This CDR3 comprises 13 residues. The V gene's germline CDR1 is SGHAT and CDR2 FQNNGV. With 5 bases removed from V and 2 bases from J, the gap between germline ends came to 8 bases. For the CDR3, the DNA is TGTGCCAGCAGCCTCAGGTACACAGATACGCAGTATTTT. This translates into CASSLRYTDTQYF.

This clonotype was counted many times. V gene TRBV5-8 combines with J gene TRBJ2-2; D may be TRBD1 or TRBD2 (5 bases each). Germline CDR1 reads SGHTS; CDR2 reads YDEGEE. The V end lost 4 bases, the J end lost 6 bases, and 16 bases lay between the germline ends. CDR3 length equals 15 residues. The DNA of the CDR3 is TGTGCCAGCAGCCCCTTTGAGGGGTTCGCCGGGGAGCTGTTTTTT. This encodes CASSPFEGFAGELFF.

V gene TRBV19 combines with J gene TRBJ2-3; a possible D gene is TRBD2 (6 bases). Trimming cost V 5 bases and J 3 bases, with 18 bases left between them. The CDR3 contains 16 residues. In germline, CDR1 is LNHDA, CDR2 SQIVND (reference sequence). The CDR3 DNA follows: TGTGCCAGTAGTCCCGGGACTCCCCTCGGGACAGATACGCAGTATTTT. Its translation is CASSPGTPLGTDTQYF.

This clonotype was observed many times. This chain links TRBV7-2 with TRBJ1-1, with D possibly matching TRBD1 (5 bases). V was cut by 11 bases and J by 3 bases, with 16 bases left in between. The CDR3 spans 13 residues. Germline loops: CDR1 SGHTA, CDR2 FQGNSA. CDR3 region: CAVWGREDTEAFF. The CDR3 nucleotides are TGTGCCGTATGGGGCAGGGAGGACACTGAAGCTTTCTTT.

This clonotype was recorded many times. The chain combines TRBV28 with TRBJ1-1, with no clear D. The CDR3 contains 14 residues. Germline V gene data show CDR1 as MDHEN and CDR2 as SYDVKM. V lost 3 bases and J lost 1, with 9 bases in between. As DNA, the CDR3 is TGTGCCAGCAGTTTGGCGCAGTCGAACACTGAAGCTTTCTTT. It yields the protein CASSLAQSNTEAFF.

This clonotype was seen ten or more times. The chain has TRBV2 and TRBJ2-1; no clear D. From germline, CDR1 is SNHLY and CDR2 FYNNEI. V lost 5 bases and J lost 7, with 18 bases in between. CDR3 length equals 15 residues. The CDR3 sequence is CASSSLLLLRNEQFF. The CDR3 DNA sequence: TGTGCCAGCAGTTCACTCCTCCTGTTGAGAAATGAGCAGTTCTTC.

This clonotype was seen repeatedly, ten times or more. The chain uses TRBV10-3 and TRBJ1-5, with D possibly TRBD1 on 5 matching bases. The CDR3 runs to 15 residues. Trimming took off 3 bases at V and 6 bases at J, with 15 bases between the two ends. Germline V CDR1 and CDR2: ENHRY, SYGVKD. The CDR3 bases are TGTGCCATCAGTGAAGGGCAGGGTGGCGGTCAGCCCCAGCATTTT. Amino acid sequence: CAISEGQGGGQPQHF.

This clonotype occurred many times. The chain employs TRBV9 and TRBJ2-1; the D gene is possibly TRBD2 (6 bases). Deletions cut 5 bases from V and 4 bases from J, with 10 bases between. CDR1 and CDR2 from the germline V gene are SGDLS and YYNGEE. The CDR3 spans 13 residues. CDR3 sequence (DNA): TGTGCCAGCAGTGACGGGACTTACAATGAGCAGTTCTTC. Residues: CASSDGTYNEQFF.

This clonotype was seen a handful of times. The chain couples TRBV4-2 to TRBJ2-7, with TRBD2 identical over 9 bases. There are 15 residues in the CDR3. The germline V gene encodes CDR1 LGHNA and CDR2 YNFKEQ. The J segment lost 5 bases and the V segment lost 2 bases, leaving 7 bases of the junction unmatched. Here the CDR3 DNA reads TGTGCCAGCAGCCAACTAGCGGGATGGGACGACGAGCAGTACTTC. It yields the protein CASSQLAGWDDEQYF.

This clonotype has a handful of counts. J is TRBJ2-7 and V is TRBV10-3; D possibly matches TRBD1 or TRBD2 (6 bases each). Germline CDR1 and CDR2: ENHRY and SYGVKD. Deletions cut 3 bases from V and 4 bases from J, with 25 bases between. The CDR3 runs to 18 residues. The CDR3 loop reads CAISDLGGGRTLSYEQYF. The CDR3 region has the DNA TGTGCCATCAGTGATTTAGGAGGGGGGAGAACACTGAGTTACGAGCAGTACTTC.

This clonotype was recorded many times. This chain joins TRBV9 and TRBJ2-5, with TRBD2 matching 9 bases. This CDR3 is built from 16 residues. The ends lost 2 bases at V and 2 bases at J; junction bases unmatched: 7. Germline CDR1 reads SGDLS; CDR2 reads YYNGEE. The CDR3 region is CASSVPLSGGQETQYF. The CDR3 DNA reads TGTGCCAGCAGCGTCCCTCTTAGCGGGGGACAAGAGACCCAGTACTTC.

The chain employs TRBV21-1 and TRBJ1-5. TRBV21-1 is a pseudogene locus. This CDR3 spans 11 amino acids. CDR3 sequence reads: CASFSNQPQHF. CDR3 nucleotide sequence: TGTGCCAGCTTTAGCAATCAGCCCCAGCATTTT.

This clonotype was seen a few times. Written as DNA, the CDR3 is TGTGCCACCAGTGATTTGCTGACTTCTCCCGTTCATGGGCAGTTCTTC. It codes for CATSDLLTSPVHGQFF. The V call is TRBV24-1, the J call TRBJ2-1; D remains unclear. The germline V and J ends were trimmed by 0 bases and 12 bases, with 20 bases remaining between them. CDR1 and CDR2 from the germline V gene are KGHDR and SFDVKD. There are 16 residues in the CDR3.

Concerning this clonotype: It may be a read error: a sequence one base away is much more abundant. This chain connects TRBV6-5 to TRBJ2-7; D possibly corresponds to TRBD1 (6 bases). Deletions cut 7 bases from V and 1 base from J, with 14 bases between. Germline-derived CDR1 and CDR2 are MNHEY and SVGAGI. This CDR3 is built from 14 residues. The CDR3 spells CASTWGRGSYEQYF. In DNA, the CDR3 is TGTGCCAGCACCTGGGGCAGGGGTTCCTACGAGCAGTACTTC.

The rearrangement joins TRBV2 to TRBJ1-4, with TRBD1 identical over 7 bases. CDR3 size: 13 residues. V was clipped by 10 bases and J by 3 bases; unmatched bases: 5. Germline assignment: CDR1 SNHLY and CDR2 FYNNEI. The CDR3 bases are TGTGCCACCCAGGGGGGACCTAATGAAAAACTGTTTTTT. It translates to CATQGGPNEKLFF.

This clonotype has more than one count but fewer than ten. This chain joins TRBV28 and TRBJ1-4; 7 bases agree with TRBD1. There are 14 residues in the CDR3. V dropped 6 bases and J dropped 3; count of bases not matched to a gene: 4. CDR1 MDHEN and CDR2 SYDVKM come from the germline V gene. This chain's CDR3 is CASSPTGANEKLFF. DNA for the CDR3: TGTGCCAGCAGCCCTACAGGGGCTAATGAAAAACTGTTTTTT. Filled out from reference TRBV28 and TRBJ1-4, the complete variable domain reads DVKVTQSSRYLVKRTGEKVFLECVQDMDHENMFWYRQDPGLGLRLIYFSYDVKMKEKGDIPEGYSVSREKKERFSLILESASTNQTSMYLCASSPTGANEKLFFGSGTQLSVL.

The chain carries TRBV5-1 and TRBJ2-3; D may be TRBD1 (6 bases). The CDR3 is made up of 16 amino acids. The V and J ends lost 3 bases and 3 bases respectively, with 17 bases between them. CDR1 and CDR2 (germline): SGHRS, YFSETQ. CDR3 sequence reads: CASSSYRGQVTDTQYF. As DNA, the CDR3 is TGCGCCAGCAGCTCCTACCGGGGACAAGTAACAGATACGCAGTATTTT. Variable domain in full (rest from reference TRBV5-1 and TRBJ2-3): KAGVTQTPRYLIKTRGQQVTLSCSPISGHRSVSWYQQTPGQGLQFLFEYFSETQRNKGNFPGRFSGRQFSNSRSEMNVSTLELGDSALYLCASSSYRGQVTDTQYFGPGTRLTVL.

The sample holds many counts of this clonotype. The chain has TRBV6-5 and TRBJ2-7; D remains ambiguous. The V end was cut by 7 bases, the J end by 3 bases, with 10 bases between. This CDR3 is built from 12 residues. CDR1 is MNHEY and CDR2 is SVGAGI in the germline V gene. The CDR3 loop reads CASTKIGYEQYF. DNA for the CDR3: TGTGCCAGCACCAAAATCGGCTACGAGCAGTACTTC.

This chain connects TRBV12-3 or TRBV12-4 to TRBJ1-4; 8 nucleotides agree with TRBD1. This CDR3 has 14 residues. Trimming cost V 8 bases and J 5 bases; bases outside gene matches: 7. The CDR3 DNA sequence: TGTGCCAGCCAGGGGGCCCTAGGGAATGAAAAACTGTTTTTT. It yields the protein CASQGALGNEKLFF.

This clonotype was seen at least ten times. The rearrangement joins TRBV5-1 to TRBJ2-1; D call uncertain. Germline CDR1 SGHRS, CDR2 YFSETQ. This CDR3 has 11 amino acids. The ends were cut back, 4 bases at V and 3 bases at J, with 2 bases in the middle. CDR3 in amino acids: CASSVYNEQFF. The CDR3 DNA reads TGCGCCAGCAGCGTCTACAATGAGCAGTTCTTC.

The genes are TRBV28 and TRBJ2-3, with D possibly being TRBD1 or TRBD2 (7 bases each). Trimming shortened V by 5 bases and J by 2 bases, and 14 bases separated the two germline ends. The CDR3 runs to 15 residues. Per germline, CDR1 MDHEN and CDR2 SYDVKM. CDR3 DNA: TGTGCCAGCAGTCAGGGGGAGGGGGACACAGATACGCAGTATTTT. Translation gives CASSQGEGDTDTQYF.

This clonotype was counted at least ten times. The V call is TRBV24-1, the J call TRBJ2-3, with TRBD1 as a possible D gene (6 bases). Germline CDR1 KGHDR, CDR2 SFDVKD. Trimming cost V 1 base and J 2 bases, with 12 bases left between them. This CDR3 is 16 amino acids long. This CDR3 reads CATSDLQDRTTDTQYF. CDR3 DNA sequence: TGTGCCACCAGTGATTTACAGGACAGAACCACAGATACGCAGTATTTT.

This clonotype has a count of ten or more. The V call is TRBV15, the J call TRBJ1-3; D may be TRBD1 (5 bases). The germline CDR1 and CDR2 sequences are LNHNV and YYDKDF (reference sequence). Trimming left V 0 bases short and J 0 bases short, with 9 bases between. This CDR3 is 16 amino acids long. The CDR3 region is CATSRERGTSGNTIYF. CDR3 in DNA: TGTGCCACCAGCAGAGAGAGGGGAACCTCTGGAAACACCATATATTTT.

The DNA of the CDR3 is TGCAGTGCTAGAGTGCCCTCGAGCTCCTACGAGCAGTACTTC. This encodes CSARVPSSSYEQYF. The chain recombines TRBV20-1 with TRBJ2-7, with D unclear. The length of the CDR3 is 14 residues. CDR1 and CDR2 (germline): DFQATT, SNEGSKA (reference sequence). Trimming removed 1 base from V and 0 bases from J, with 10 bases in between.

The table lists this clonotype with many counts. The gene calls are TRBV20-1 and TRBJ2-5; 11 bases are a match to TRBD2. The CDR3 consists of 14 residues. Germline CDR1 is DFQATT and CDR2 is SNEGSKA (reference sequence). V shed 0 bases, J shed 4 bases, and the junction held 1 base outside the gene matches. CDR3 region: CSARELAGGETQYF. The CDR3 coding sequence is TGCAGTGCTAGAGAGCTAGCGGGAGGAGAGACCCAGTACTTC.

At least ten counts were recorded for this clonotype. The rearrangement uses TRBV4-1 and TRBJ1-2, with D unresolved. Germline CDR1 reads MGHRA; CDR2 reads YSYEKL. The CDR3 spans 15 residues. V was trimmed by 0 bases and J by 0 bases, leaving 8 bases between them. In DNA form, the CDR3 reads TGCGCCAGCAGCCAAGAGGCGGTAGCTAACTATGGCTACACCTTC. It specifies CASSQEAVANYGYTF.

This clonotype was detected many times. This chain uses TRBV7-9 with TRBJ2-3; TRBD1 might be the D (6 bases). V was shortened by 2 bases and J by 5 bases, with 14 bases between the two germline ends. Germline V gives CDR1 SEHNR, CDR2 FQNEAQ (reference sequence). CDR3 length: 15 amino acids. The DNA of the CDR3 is TGTGCCAGCAGCTTATCAGGGGACCGTCTAGATACGCAGTATTTT. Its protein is CASSLSGDRLDTQYF. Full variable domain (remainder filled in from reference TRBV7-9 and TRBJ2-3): DTGVSQNPRHKITKRGQNVTFRCDPISEHNRLYWYRQTLGQGPEFLTYFQNEAQLEKSRLLSDRFSAERPKGSFSTLEIQRTEQGDSAMYLCASSLSGDRLDTQYFGPGTRLTVL.

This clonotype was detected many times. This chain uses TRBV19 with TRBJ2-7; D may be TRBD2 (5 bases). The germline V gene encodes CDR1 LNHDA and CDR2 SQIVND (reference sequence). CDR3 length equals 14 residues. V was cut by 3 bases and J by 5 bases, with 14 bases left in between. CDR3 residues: CASSIQLEAHEQYF. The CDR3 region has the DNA TGTGCCAGTAGTATCCAACTAGAGGCCCACGAGCAGTACTTC.

The CDR3 sequence: CASSQGAGTPGDTQYF. The DNA for the CDR3 is TGCGCCAGCAGCCAAGGTGCCGGGACACCTGGGGATACGCAGTATTTT. V usage is TRBV4-1 and J usage is TRBJ2-3; maybe TRBD1 (6 bases). Germline loops: CDR1 MGHRA, CDR2 YSYEKL. The CDR3 runs to 16 residues. With 1 base removed from V and 6 bases from J, the gap between germline ends came to 17 bases.